These 24 T cell receptor beta chains were sequenced from one sample in a study of memory CD4+ T cells and cytomegalovirus serostatus. Data came from immunoSEQ multiplex PCR; TCRdb stores just in-frame clones and leaves some out. The table has approximately 53,000 clones, roughly four fifths seen once. Single viable CD3+CD4+CD8-CD45RO+ cells were sorted as the memory CD4+ T cells. Specimen: memory CD4+ T cells from blood. These receptors all come from an adult in good health and CMV-seronegative.

This clone was found a few times. This rearrangement joins TRBV6-5 to TRBJ2-5; the D call may be TRBD1 or TRBD2 (5 bases each). This CDR3 is 13 amino acids long. In germline, CDR1 is MNHEY, CDR2 SVGAGI. V was shortened by 3 bases and J by 8 bases, with 13 bases between the two germline ends. The CDR3 nucleotides read TGTGCCAGCAGTTATGGGACCAAGGGAACCCAGTACTTC. Protein: CASSYGTKGTQYF.

This chain links TRBV29-1 with TRBJ2-7, with 11 nucleotides matching TRBD1. This CDR3 is built from 13 residues. Looked up from germline, CDR1 is SQVTM and CDR2 is ANQGSEA. The junction had 8 bases not matched to a gene; V was cut back by 7 bases and J by 6 bases. CDR3 residues: CSAGTGTGGEQYF. The CDR3 nucleotides read TGCAGCGCCGGAACCGGGACAGGGGGCGAGCAGTACTTC.

This chain uses TRBV27 with TRBJ2-5, with 7 nucleotides matching TRBD1. This CDR3 has 14 residues. The J segment lost 5 bases and the V segment lost 5 bases, leaving 8 bases of the junction unmatched. Germline V CDR1 and CDR2: MNHEY, SMNVEV (reference sequence). The CDR3 nucleotides are TGTGCCAGCAGTAAGGGGGCAGGTTTGGAGACCCAGTACTTC. Encoded protein: CASSKGAGLETQYF.

The gene calls are TRBV7-2 and TRBJ2-7, with 7 bases lining up with TRBD1. The CDR3 loop spans 13 amino acids. Germline values: CDR1 SGHTA, CDR2 FQGNSA. Trimming cost V 4 bases and J 11 bases; bases outside gene matches: 11. The CDR3: CASSYNLGQIEYF. The CDR3 DNA reads as TGTGCCAGCAGCTATAACCTGGGACAGATCGAGTACTTC. Filled out from reference TRBV7-2 and TRBJ2-7, the complete variable domain reads GAGVSQSPSNKVTEKGKDVELRCDPISGHTALYWYRQSLGQGLEFLIYFQGNSAPDKSGLPSDRFSAERTGGSVSTLTIQRTQQEDSAVYLCASSYNLGQIEYFGPGTRLTVT.

The V and J genes are TRBV27 and TRBJ1-6; 8 bases agree with TRBD1. V dropped 6 bases and J dropped 0; count of bases not matched to a gene: 7. Germline loops: CDR1 MNHEY, CDR2 SMNVEV (reference sequence). The CDR3 totals 17 residues. CDR3 bases: TGTGCCAGCAGGGGGACAGGACTTAGCTCCTATAATTCACCCCTCCACTTT. Translating it yields CASRGTGLSSYNSPLHF.

The V call is TRBV19, the J call TRBJ2-5, with TRBD1 matching 8 bases. Per germline, CDR1 LNHDA and CDR2 SQIVND (reference sequence). V trimming: 7 bases; J trimming: 2 bases; junction bases outside the gene matches: 9. CDR3 length: 15 residues. The CDR3 sequence is CASTSRQGIQETQYF. The DNA for the CDR3 is TGTGCCAGTACATCGAGACAGGGGATTCAAGAGACCCAGTACTTC.

The genes are TRBV21-1 and TRBJ1-3; TRBD1, the table's D call, lacks a check against the DNA. TRBV21-1 is given as a pseudogene. The CDR3 loop spans 15 amino acids. CDR3 bases: TGTGCCAGCAGCAGATGGGCAGGGGGCTTGAACACCATATATTTT. Protein: CASSRWAGGLNTIYF.

This rearrangement joins TRBV4-2 to TRBJ1-4; TRBD1 might be the D (6 bases). Germline assignment: CDR1 LGHNA and CDR2 YNFKEQ. This CDR3 comprises 15 residues. Trimming left V 2 bases short and J 5 bases short, with 12 bases between. The CDR3 reads CASSQPQGRNEKLFF. DNA for the CDR3: TGTGCCAGCAGCCAACCACAGGGTCGCAATGAAAAACTGTTTTTT.

The chain is built from TRBV5-1 and TRBJ2-7; D perhaps matches TRBD1 (6 bases). The CDR3 is 15 residues long. Trimming shortened V by 4 bases and J by 0 bases, and 14 bases separated the two germline ends. Germline V lookup: CDR1 SGHRS, CDR2 YFSETQ. CDR3 in amino acids: CASSLLQGSSYEQYF. For the CDR3, the DNA is TGCGCCAGCAGCCTCCTTCAGGGGAGCTCCTACGAGCAGTACTTC.

This clone was seen only a few times. This sequence joins TRBV5-1 and TRBJ2-5; 12 bases fit TRBD2. Per germline, CDR1 SGHRS and CDR2 YFSETQ. This CDR3 region has 18 residues. The J segment lost 2 bases and the V segment lost 2 bases, leaving 10 bases of the junction unmatched. The CDR3 loop reads CASSFVRLAGVKQETQYF. The CDR3 nucleotides read TGCGCCAGCAGCTTTGTAAGACTAGCGGGGGTGAAACAAGAGACCCAGTACTTC.

The gene calls are TRBV18 and TRBJ1-2, with D possibly being TRBD1 (6 bases). CDR1 is KGHSH and CDR2 is LQKENI in the germline V gene. V was pared by 0 bases and J by 7 bases, with 9 bases between. CDR3 length: 13 residues. In nucleotides, the CDR3 is TGTGCCAGCTCACCACCTGACAGGTCTGGCTACACCTTC. Its protein is CASSPPDRSGYTF. The whole variable domain, filled in from reference TRBV18 and TRBJ1-2, reads NAGVMQNPRHLVRRRGQEARLRCSPMKGHSHVYWYRQLPEEGLKFMVYLQKENIIDESGMPKERFSAEFPKEGPSILRIQQVVRGDSAAYFCASSPPDRSGYTFGSGTRLTVV.

The sample holds one count of this clone. CDR3 nucleotide sequence: TGTGCCGGGTTAGGGATGCGGTCACCCCTCCACTTT. Translating it yields CAGLGMRSPLHF. The chain links TRBV2 to TRBJ1-6; unclear D gene. Germline CDR1 and CDR2: SNHLY and FYNNEI. The CDR3 contains 12 residues. Trimming left V 11 bases short and J 10 bases short, with 15 bases between.

The chain is built from TRBV11-2 and TRBJ1-2; no reliable D call. V was pared by 4 bases and J by 0 bases, with 6 bases between. From germline, CDR1 is SGHAT and CDR2 FQNNGV. The CDR3 covers 13 residues. This chain's CDR3 is CASSSQANYGYTF. The CDR3 bases are TGTGCCAGCAGCTCCCAAGCTAACTATGGCTACACCTTC.

This chain links TRBV19 with TRBJ1-5, with D hard to call. The length of the CDR3 is 13 residues. CDR1 LNHDA and CDR2 SQIVND come from the germline V gene (reference sequence). Deletions cut 3 bases from V and 2 bases from J, with 5 bases between. Here the CDR3 DNA reads TGTGCCAGTAGTATGAGGGGCAATCAGCCCCAGCATTTT. It translates to CASSMRGNQPQHF.

The chain links TRBV28 to TRBJ1-1; D is unclear. The V gene lost 7 bases and the J gene lost 4 bases, with 10 bases spanning the gap. CDR3 length: 12 amino acids. CDR1 is MDHEN and CDR2 is SYDVKM in the germline V gene. The CDR3 DNA follows: TGTGCCAGCAACAATAGGATCACTGAAGCTTTCTTT. The encoded protein is CASNNRITEAFF.

V gene TRBV5-1 combines with J gene TRBJ1-3, with D possibly TRBD1 on 5 matching bases. V shed 4 bases and J shed 4 bases, with 15 bases lying between them. CDR3 size: 15 residues. The V gene's germline CDR1 is SGHRS and CDR2 YFSETQ. DNA of the CDR3: TGCGCCAGCAGCACCTCCGGGGGATCAGGAAACACCATATATTTT. It is translated as CASSTSGGSGNTIYF.

The V call is TRBV9, the J call TRBJ1-1, with D unresolved. The CDR3 totals 16 residues. The germline V and J ends were trimmed by 1 base and 2 bases, with 15 bases remaining between them. Germline lookup yields CDR1 SGDLS and CDR2 YYNGEE. This chain's CDR3 is CASSVSPGGLNTEAFF. CDR3 nucleotides: TGTGCCAGCAGCGTATCGCCGGGAGGGTTAAACACTGAAGCTTTCTTT.

The V gene is TRBV15, the J gene TRBJ2-7, with 7 bases aligning to TRBD2. Germline CDR1 LNHNV, CDR2 YYDKDF (reference sequence). The CDR3 has 15 amino acids. J was trimmed by 9 bases and V by 3 bases; bases with no gene match: 14. The CDR3 spells CATSRGGLGGSGQYF. The CDR3 DNA reads TGTGCCACCAGCAGGGGAGGACTAGGCGGATCTGGGCAGTACTTC.

The J gene is TRBJ2-3, the V gene TRBV19; 7 bases match TRBD1. This CDR3 spans 16 amino acids. The germline V gene encodes CDR1 LNHDA and CDR2 SQIVND (reference sequence). Trimming removed 6 bases from V and 3 bases from J; junction bases left unmatched: 12. CDR3 nucleotides: TGTGCCAGTAGCCCTGGGACAGCTTTAGCAACAGATACGCAGTATTTT. It is translated as CASSPGTALATDTQYF.

The rearrangement uses TRBV7-8 and TRBJ2-7, with 9 bases identical to TRBD1. Looked up from germline, CDR1 is SGHVS and CDR2 is FQNEAQ. The CDR3 contains 15 residues. J was trimmed by 6 bases and V by 4 bases; bases with no gene match: 10. DNA of the CDR3: TGTGCCAGCAGCTCCGGGGGGACAGGGAACTCCGAGCAGTACTTC. This encodes CASSSGGTGNSEQYF.

This chain joins TRBV2 and TRBJ1-1; D is possibly TRBD1 (6 bases). The CDR3 length is 14 residues. Germline V lookup: CDR1 SNHLY, CDR2 FYNNEI. V was clipped by 8 bases and J by 0 bases, with 13 bases between them. Written as DNA, the CDR3 is TGTGCCAGCCTGGGGGCGGCTATGAACACTGAAGCTTTCTTT. This translates into CASLGAAMNTEAFF.

V and J are TRBV7-9 and TRBJ2-7; the D gene is possibly TRBD1 (5 bases). Looked up from germline, CDR1 is SEHNR and CDR2 is FQNEAQ (reference sequence). With 2 bases removed from V and 9 bases from J, the gap between germline ends came to 11 bases. The CDR3 totals 12 residues. The CDR3 spells CASSLRGAPQYF. DNA for the CDR3: TGTGCCAGCAGCTTAAGGGGCGCGCCGCAGTACTTC.

The rearrangement uses TRBV30 and TRBJ2-7, with 12 bases identical to TRBD2. CDR1 is GTSNPN, CDR2 SVGIG, per germline (reference sequence). After removal of 8 bases from V and 5 bases from J, the junction contained 7 bases not matched to a gene. The CDR3 extends over 13 amino acids. The CDR3, as DNA: TGTGCCCTGCAACTAGCGGGGGGCAACGAGCAGTACTTC. The encoded protein is CALQLAGGNEQYF. The whole variable domain, remainder taken from reference TRBV30 and TRBJ2-7, is SQTIHQWPATLVQPVGSPLSLECTVEGTSNPNLYWYRQAAGRGLQLLFYSVGIGQISSEVPQNLSASRPQDRQFILSSKKLLLSDSGFYLCALQLAGGNEQYFGPGTRLTVT.

This chain connects TRBV9 to TRBJ1-3; D is ambiguous. CDR1 and CDR2 from the germline V gene are SGDLS and YYNGEE. Trimming pared 0 bases from V and 2 bases from J, leaving 3 bases between. The CDR3 loop spans 13 amino acids. DNA of the CDR3: TGTGCCAGCAGCGTAGAAACTGGAAACACCATATATTTT. Amino acids: CASSVETGNTIYF.